Below are 17 T cell receptor beta chains sequenced from a single sample in a study of blood T cell repertoires in COVID-19. Clones were read by immunoSEQ multiplex PCR, and TCRdb kept only the in-frame ones, dropping some. This table has roughly 150,000 clones, approximately 88% appearing once. The sequenced material came from PBMCs or T cells enriched from blood (not recorded which). The receptors were gathered from a man in his 70s who had been exposed to COVID-19.

The chain employs TRBV12-3 or TRBV12-4 and TRBJ2-7, with D possibly matching TRBD1 (6 bases). The CDR3 is 11 amino acids. V lost 5 bases and J lost 12, with 14 bases in between. CDR3 nucleotides: TGTGCCAGCAGTCCTGGGGGCAGGACGTACTTC. As protein: CASSPGGRTYF.

This chain links TRBV6-2 or TRBV6-3 with TRBJ2-3; 12 positions match TRBD2. V lost 6 bases to trimming and J lost 7 bases; unmatched junction nucleotides: 14. Germline CDR1 and CDR2: MNHEY and SVGEGT. The CDR3 is 17 amino acids. CDR3 residues: CASSPLAGGFRVHTQYF. CDR3 bases: TGTGCCAGCAGCCCACTAGCGGGGGGATTCAGGGTCCATACGCAGTATTTT.

Here the CDR3 DNA reads TGCGCCAGCAGCTTCGGCGGAAACACTGAAGCTTTCTTT. Amino acids: CASSFGGNTEAFF. V gene TRBV5-1 combines with J gene TRBJ1-1; no reliable D call. Trimming left V 2 bases short and J 2 bases short, with 7 bases between. Germline loops: CDR1 SGHRS, CDR2 YFSETQ. CDR3 length equals 13 residues.

The chain joins TRBV28 to TRBJ1-2, with D uncertain. Germline V gene sequence: CDR1 MDHEN, CDR2 SYDVKM. CDR3 length equals 15 residues. Trimming left V 4 bases short and J 3 bases short, with 15 bases between. CDR3 loop: CASSSLLGRYYGYTF. CDR3 bases: TGTGCCAGCAGTTCCCTACTAGGACGGTACTATGGCTACACCTTC.

The chain joins TRBV5-1 to TRBJ1-1; the D gene is possibly TRBD1 (6 bases). The V gene's germline CDR1 is SGHRS and CDR2 YFSETQ. V lost 1 base, J lost 4 bases, and 11 bases lay in between. This CDR3 is 14 amino acids long. The CDR3 sequence: CASSLIQGSTEAFF. The CDR3 region has the DNA TGCGCCAGCAGCTTGATCCAGGGGAGCACTGAAGCTTTCTTT.

The chain joins TRBV27 to TRBJ2-3, with a tentative D call TRBD2 (6 bases). This CDR3 has 13 amino acids. V lost 3 bases, J lost 4 bases, and 8 bases lay in between. CDR1 is MNHEY and CDR2 is SMNVEV in the germline V gene (reference sequence). The CDR3 is CASSFRESDTQYF. CDR3 bases: TGTGCCAGCAGTTTCCGGGAGTCAGATACGCAGTATTTT.

The genes are TRBV7-9 and TRBJ2-7; the D is unclear. The CDR3 totals 13 residues. With 0 bases removed from V and 5 bases from J, the gap between germline ends came to 8 bases. CDR1 is SEHNR, CDR2 FQNEAQ, per germline (reference sequence). Here the CDR3 reads CASSLAPSDEQYF. In DNA, the CDR3 is TGTGCCAGCAGCTTAGCGCCCAGCGACGAGCAGTACTTC. Filled out from reference TRBV7-9 and TRBJ2-7, the complete variable domain reads DTGVSQNPRHKITKRGQNVTFRCDPISEHNRLYWYRQTLGQGPEFLTYFQNEAQLEKSRLLSDRFSAERPKGSFSTLEIQRTEQGDSAMYLCASSLAPSDEQYFGPGTRLTVT.

J is TRBJ1-5 and V is TRBV19; 7 bases are a match to TRBD1. CDR3 length: 13 residues. With 6 bases clipped from V and 5 bases from J, the junction kept 4 bases outside the gene matches. Germline CDR1 and CDR2: LNHDA and SQIVND (reference sequence). This CDR3 is CASSPDRDQPQHF. The CDR3 DNA sequence: TGTGCCAGTAGCCCTGACAGGGATCAGCCCCAGCATTTT.

Remarks on this clone: The sample holds other DNA sequences that translate to the same CDR3. The chain recombines TRBV11-3 with TRBJ2-7, with TRBD1 matching over 7 bases. Trimming cost V 1 base and J 0 bases; bases outside gene matches: 0. Germline loops: CDR1 SGHNT, CDR2 YENEEA. The CDR3 sequence is 14 residues long. The CDR3 DNA sequence: TGTGCCAGCAGCTTAGGGGACAGCTCCTACGAGCAGTACTTC. It yields the protein CASSLGDSSYEQYF.

This clone is large within its sample. CDR3 DNA sequence: TGTGCCAGCAGCTTAAGAGCGGGAGAACTTAGGGGGCTAAACAATGAGCAGTTCTTC. This translates into CASSLRAGELRGLNNEQFF. The chain combines TRBV7-2 with TRBJ2-1, with D perhaps matching TRBD2 (8 bases). CDR1 and CDR2 from the germline V gene are SGHTA and FQGNSA. V was trimmed by 2 bases and J by 5 bases, leaving 25 bases between them. CDR3 length equals 19 residues. The variable domain in full, with the rest retrieved from reference TRBV7-2 and TRBJ2-1, is GAGVSQSPSNKVTEKGKDVELRCDPISGHTALYWYRQSLGQGLEFLIYFQGNSAPDKSGLPSDRFSAERTGGSVSTLTIQRTQQEDSAVYLCASSLRAGELRGLNNEQFFGPGTRLTVL.

The J gene is TRBJ2-3, the V gene TRBV28; 9 positions agree with TRBD2. Germline loops: CDR1 MDHEN, CDR2 SYDVKM. This CDR3 has 14 residues. Trimming removed 7 bases from V and 3 bases from J; junction bases left unmatched: 5. CDR3 nucleotide sequence: TGTGCCAGCACGGGTAGCGGGAGAACAGATACGCAGTATTTT. It codes for CASTGSGRTDTQYF.

The rearrangement joins TRBV19 to TRBJ1-5; 8 positions agree with TRBD1. This CDR3 is built from 13 residues. V lost 5 bases to trimming and J lost 5 bases; unmatched junction nucleotides: 2. Germline CDR1 is LNHDA and CDR2 is SQIVND (reference sequence). CDR3 in amino acids: CASSEQGDQPQHF. The CDR3 DNA reads as TGTGCCAGTAGTGAACAGGGGGATCAGCCCCAGCATTTT.

This clone has only a few counts. The genes are TRBV7-9 and TRBJ1-2; TRBD1 agrees at 7 bases. Germline CDR1 reads SEHNR; CDR2 reads FQNEAQ (reference sequence). The CDR3 runs 14 residues. Losses at the gene ends were 5 bases for V and 8 bases for J; bases not matched to a gene: 11. The DNA of the CDR3 is TGTGCCAGCAGCCCCCTGACAGGGCCGAGGGGCTACACCTTC. Its protein is CASSPLTGPRGYTF. The variable domain in full, with the rest retrieved from reference TRBV7-9 and TRBJ1-2, is DTGVSQNPRHKITKRGQNVTFRCDPISEHNRLYWYRQTLGQGPEFLTYFQNEAQLEKSRLLSDRFSAERPKGSFSTLEIQRTEQGDSAMYLCASSPLTGPRGYTFGSGTRLTVV.

This chain joins TRBV6-4 and TRBJ1-1; D ambiguous. Trimming took 6 bases from V and 0 from J, leaving 11 bases between them. The CDR3 spans 14 residues. CDR1 is MRHNA, CDR2 SNTAGT, per germline. DNA for the CDR3: TGTGCCAGCAGGCAGGCCTCATTGAACACTGAAGCTTTCTTT. Its translation is CASRQASLNTEAFF.

This clone has just one count. The CDR3 region is CASSQDRQGSGNTIYF. The CDR3 DNA follows: TGCGCCAGCAGCCAAGATCGCCAGGGCTCTGGAAACACCATATATTTT. The chain combines TRBV4-1 with TRBJ1-3, with D perhaps matching TRBD1 (5 bases). Germline CDR1 is MGHRA and CDR2 is YSYEKL. V gave up 0 bases and J gave up 0 bases, with 9 bases separating them. CDR3 length: 16 residues.

The chain carries TRBV30 and TRBJ2-3, with TRBD2 as a possible D gene (6 bases). There are 16 residues in the CDR3. V was shortened by 3 bases and J by 2 bases, with 18 bases between the two germline ends. Germline CDR1 is GTSNPN and CDR2 is SVGIG (reference sequence). The CDR3 bases are TGTGCCTGGAGCCTTGGGACTCCAGACTACACAGATACGCAGTATTTT. Amino acids: CAWSLGTPDYTDTQYF.

This clone has only a few counts. This chain joins TRBV27 and TRBJ2-6; 10 bases line up with TRBD1. This CDR3 region has 17 residues. Germline loops: CDR1 MNHEY, CDR2 SMNVEV (reference sequence). With 2 bases clipped from V and 5 bases from J, the junction kept 6 bases outside the gene matches. The CDR3 sequence is CASSLVAGQGRANVLTF. CDR3 in DNA: TGTGCCAGCAGTTTAGTAGCGGGACAGGGGAGGGCCAACGTCCTGACTTTC.